This T cell receptor (beta chain) was recovered during a study of blood T cell repertoires in COVID-19. Turning to the study itself: Donors in the United States, Italy and Spain gave samples during acute or convalescent COVID-19. PBMCs, B-cell-depleted T cells, or T cells provided the cDNA or gDNA that made up the material.

Assay: immunoSEQ multiplex PCR; the TCRdb copy retains only in-frame clones and omits some. The sample comprises 310,000 or so clones, roughly 90% of which are singletons, and 4% rests with the top ten. CDR3 size: 14 residues. V lost 6 bases, J lost 7 bases, and 4 bases stayed unmatched. Germline loops: CDR1 SEHNR, CDR2 FQNEAQ (reference sequence). This chain joins TRBV7-9 and TRBJ2-1; 12 bases are a match to TRBD2. The sequence derives from a woman aged 45-65 years with active or convalescent COVID-19. The specimen was peripheral blood. The DNA of the CDR3 is TGTGCCAGCAGTGTGACTAGCGGGAGTAATGAGCAGTTCTTC. Amino acid sequence: CASSVTSGSNEQFF.